These 28 T cell receptor beta chains were sequenced from one sample in a study of cytomegalovirus exposure and HLA in healthy donors. Primers included in the PCR were 60 Vbeta and 13 Jbeta primers. Some clones are missing from TCRdb's copy, which holds only in-frame ones; the method was immunoSEQ multiplex PCR. Of 100,000 to 150,000 clones listed, around three quarters are singletons. Sample: PBMCs. The receptors shown here come from a woman aged 40-49 years in good health and CMV-seropositive.

The chain has TRBV5-1 and TRBJ2-1; D is perhaps TRBD1 (5 bases). Germline V gene data show CDR1 as SGHRS and CDR2 as YFSETQ. This CDR3 region has 15 residues. Between the trimmed V and J ends, which lost 2 bases and 7 bases, there was a span of 16 bases. The CDR3 nucleotides are TGCGCCAGCAGCTTCCAACCGGACACCGGGAATGAGCAGTTCTTC. Amino acid sequence: CASSFQPDTGNEQFF. The full variable domain, in which reference TRBV5-1 and TRBJ2-1 provide the parts outside the CDR3, is KAGVTQTPRYLIKTRGQQVTLSCSPISGHRSVSWYQQTPGQGLQFLFEYFSETQRNKGNFPGRFSGRQFSNSRSEMNVSTLELGDSALYLCASSFQPDTGNEQFFGPGTRLTVL.

This clone was detected a few times. DNA for the CDR3: TGTGCCAGCAGCTTGGGCTACCGGTACAATGAGCAGTTCTTC. Translation: CASSLGYRYNEQFF. The chain combines TRBV5-4 with TRBJ2-1; unclear D gene. Germline lookup yields CDR1 SGHNT and CDR2 YYREEE (reference sequence). With 0 bases removed from V and 4 bases from J, the gap between germline ends came to 8 bases. The CDR3 totals 14 residues. The full variable domain, with the rest looked up from reference TRBV5-4 and TRBJ2-1, is ETGVTQSPTHLIKTRGQQVTLRCSSQSGHNTVSWYQQALGQGPQFIFQYYREEENGRGNFPPRFSGLQFPNYSSELNVNALELDDSALYLCASSLGYRYNEQFFGPGTRLTVL.

The chain recombines TRBV7-6 with TRBJ2-1; 9 positions agree with TRBD1. With 1 base clipped from V and 4 bases from J, the junction kept 2 bases outside the gene matches. Germline CDR1 reads SGHVS; CDR2 reads FNYEAQ. The CDR3 runs to 15 residues. The CDR3 here is CASSLGGTGYNEQFF. The CDR3 DNA sequence: TGTGCCAGCAGCTTAGGCGGGACAGGGTACAATGAGCAGTTCTTC.

The V and J genes are TRBV7-9 and TRBJ1-5; 10 bases are shared with TRBD1. Germline lookup yields CDR1 SEHNR and CDR2 FQNEAQ (reference sequence). Unmatched junction bases numbered 5, after V lost 5 bases and J lost 4 bases. The CDR3 runs to 15 residues. The CDR3, as DNA: TGTGCCAGCAGCCCGGGACAGGGGACTAATCAGCCCCAGCATTTT. This gives the protein CASSPGQGTNQPQHF.

This clone was seen a few times. The rearrangement links TRBV20-1 to TRBJ1-2; TRBD1 matches at 9 bases. Germline V gene sequence: CDR1 DFQATT, CDR2 SNEGSKA (reference sequence). V gave up 5 bases and J gave up 5 bases; unmatched junction bases: 0. This CDR3 is built from 11 residues. The CDR3 loop reads CSAGQGYGYTF. For the CDR3, the DNA is TGCAGTGCTGGACAGGGGTATGGCTACACCTTC.

The rearrangement links TRBV11-2 to TRBJ2-2; 10 bases line up with TRBD2. Per the germline V gene, CDR1 is SGHAT and CDR2 is FQNNGV. The CDR3 is made up of 16 amino acids. V lost 5 bases and J lost 1; bases outside the gene matches: 4. The CDR3 DNA reads TGTGCCAGCAGCCCCATAGCGGGAGGGAACACCGGGGAGCTGTTTTTT. Translating it yields CASSPIAGGNTGELFF.

The V call is TRBV28, the J call TRBJ2-1; 11 nucleotides match TRBD2. Germline V gives CDR1 MDHEN, CDR2 SYDVKM. This CDR3 region has 14 residues. Trimming cost V 7 bases and J 8 bases; bases outside gene matches: 7. CDR3 sequence reads: CASTSSGRRDEQFF. In nucleotides, the CDR3 is TGTGCCAGCACCTCTAGCGGGAGGAGAGATGAGCAGTTCTTC.

V usage is TRBV7-2 and J usage is TRBJ2-3; 9 bases agree with TRBD2. With V trimmed by 5 bases and J by 7 bases, 10 bases remained unmatched. Germline CDR1 and CDR2: SGHTA and FQGNSA. This CDR3 comprises 15 residues. Here the CDR3 reads CASSPLAGAGYTQYF. DNA of the CDR3: TGTGCCAGCAGCCCGTTAGCGGGAGCCGGTTATACGCAGTATTTT.

The chain couples TRBV5-1 to TRBJ2-1; 9 bases match TRBD2. V trimming: 2 bases; J trimming: 9 bases; junction bases outside the gene matches: 6. The germline gives CDR1 SGHRS, CDR2 YFSETQ. This CDR3 contains 14 residues. As DNA, the CDR3 is TGCGCCAGCAGCTTCACTAGCGGGTCGCGTGAGCAGTTCTTC. This codes for CASSFTSGSREQFF.

The DNA of the CDR3 is TGCGCCAGCGGCCCACAGGGGGAAGGCACCGGGGAGCTGTTTTTT. Residues: CASGPQGEGTGELFF. The chain is built from TRBV5-1 and TRBJ2-2; TRBD1 matches at 8 bases. V shed 7 bases and J 4 bases; nucleotides not matched to a gene: 9. Germline V lookup: CDR1 SGHRS, CDR2 YFSETQ. The CDR3 has 15 residues. Variable domain in full (rest from reference TRBV5-1 and TRBJ2-2): KAGVTQTPRYLIKTRGQQVTLSCSPISGHRSVSWYQQTPGQGLQFLFEYFSETQRNKGNFPGRFSGRQFSNSRSEMNVSTLELGDSALYLCASGPQGEGTGELFFGEGSRLTVL.

The J gene is TRBJ2-4, the V gene TRBV11-2; TRBD2 is a possible D gene (7 bases). The CDR3 is made up of 14 amino acids. Germline CDR1 SGHAT, CDR2 FQNNGV. The V and J ends lost 4 bases and 7 bases respectively, with 14 bases between them. The CDR3 sequence is CASSSQGTNNIQYF. CDR3 bases: TGTGCCAGCAGCTCCCAGGGGACTAACAACATTCAGTACTTC.

This chain joins TRBV2 and TRBJ1-4; no clear D gene. V lost 4 bases, J lost 7 bases, and 7 bases lay in between. The CDR3 is made up of 12 amino acids. Germline CDR1 and CDR2: SNHLY and FYNNEI. The CDR3 region is CASSAVGEKLFF. DNA of the CDR3: TGTGCCAGCAGTGCGGTCGGTGAAAAACTGTTTTTT. The full variable domain, rest sourced from reference TRBV2 and TRBJ1-4, is EPEVTQTPSHQVTQMGQEVILRCVPISNHLYFYWYRQILGQKVEFLVSFYNNEISEKSEIFDDQFSVERPDGSNFTLKIRSTKLEDSAMYFCASSAVGEKLFFGSGTQLSVL.

This clone was counted a few times. The chain links TRBV5-1 to TRBJ2-7; the D gene is possibly TRBD1 (5 bases). Trimming left V 4 bases short and J 4 bases short, with 18 bases between. The CDR3 consists of 15 residues. Looked up from germline, CDR1 is SGHRS and CDR2 is YFSETQ. The CDR3 spells CASSPGRVFGYEQYF. CDR3 sequence (DNA): TGCGCCAGCAGCCCGGGCAGGGTTTTCGGGTACGAGCAGTACTTC.

The rearrangement links TRBV10-3 to TRBJ2-3, with D unclear. CDR3 length: 14 residues. V was shortened by 2 bases and J by 0 bases, with 6 bases between the two germline ends. Germline V gene lookup returns CDR1 ENHRY and CDR2 SYGVKD. The CDR3 is CAISEGVSTDTQYF. DNA for the CDR3: TGTGCCATCAGTGAGGGAGTAAGCACAGATACGCAGTATTTT.

CDR3 bases: TGTGCCAGCAGTCCCTGGACTAGCGGGAGCCTCGTTCAAGAGACCCAGTACTTC. Its translation: CASSPWTSGSLVQETQYF. The chain uses TRBV28 and TRBJ2-5; 13 nucleotides match TRBD2. Germline V CDR1 and CDR2: MDHEN, SYDVKM. V gave up 5 bases and J gave up 2 bases; unmatched junction bases: 11. This CDR3 contains 18 residues. The full variable domain, completed using reference TRBV28 and TRBJ2-5, is DVKVTQSSRYLVKRTGEKVFLECVQDMDHENMFWYRQDPGLGLRLIYFSYDVKMKEKGDIPEGYSVSREKKERFSLILESASTNQTSMYLCASSPWTSGSLVQETQYFGPGTRLLVL.

The V and J genes are TRBV2 and TRBJ2-5; D is possibly TRBD1 (5 bases). CDR3 length: 13 amino acids. The V end was cut by 4 bases, the J end by 4 bases, with 10 bases between. Germline CDR1 reads SNHLY; CDR2 reads FYNNEI. This chain's CDR3 is CASSGGRGETQYF. The CDR3 DNA sequence: TGTGCCAGCAGTGGAGGTAGGGGAGAGACCCAGTACTTC.

The rearrangement links TRBV6-1 to TRBJ2-5, with TRBD1 identical over 7 bases. The CDR3 runs to 15 residues. Germline assignment: CDR1 MNHNS and CDR2 SASEGT. Trimming at V came to 4 bases and at J to 2 bases, leaving 7 bases not matched to a gene. The chain's CDR3 is CASSVWGQSQETQYF. The DNA for the CDR3 is TGTGCCAGCAGTGTTTGGGGACAGTCACAAGAGACCCAGTACTTC.

The V call is TRBV11-2, the J call TRBJ2-3; 12 nucleotides line up with TRBD2. V lost 5 bases, J lost 4 bases, and 16 bases stayed unmatched. The CDR3 has 19 residues. The germline CDR1 and CDR2 sequences are SGHAT and FQNNGV. CDR3 amino acids: CASSPGGSGTSGRSDTQYF. In DNA, the CDR3 is TGTGCCAGCAGCCCAGGAGGTAGTGGAACTAGCGGGAGGTCAGATACGCAGTATTTT.

The chain has TRBV5-6 and TRBJ2-3; a possible D gene is TRBD2 (5 bases). Trimming shortened V by 0 bases and J by 3 bases, and 8 bases separated the two germline ends. The CDR3 extends over 14 amino acids. Per the germline V gene, CDR1 is SGHDT and CDR2 is YYEEEE. CDR3 bases: TGTGCCAGCAGCTTGGATTCGGGGACAGATACGCAGTATTTT. Protein sequence: CASSLDSGTDTQYF.

The chain recombines TRBV6-6 with TRBJ1-6; 11 bases are a match to TRBD1. J was trimmed by 7 bases and V by 6 bases; bases with no gene match: 8. Looked up from germline, CDR1 is MNHNY and CDR2 is SVGAGI (reference sequence). The CDR3 is 16 residues long. CDR3 DNA sequence: TGTGCCAGCAGCAAGGACAGGGGGCTAGGCAATTCACCCCTCCACTTT. This encodes CASSKDRGLGNSPLHF.

This clone has a handful of counts. CDR3 sequence reads: CASSSGKYGYTF. CDR3 bases: TGTGCCAGCAGCTCAGGGAAGTATGGCTACACCTTC. The V gene is TRBV7-8, the J gene TRBJ1-2; the D gene is possibly TRBD1 (5 bases). The CDR3 length is 12 residues. V was pared by 4 bases and J by 5 bases, with 8 bases between. Germline V CDR1 and CDR2: SGHVS, FQNEAQ.

This chain uses TRBV30 with TRBJ2-5; 16 positions agree with TRBD2. Losses at the gene ends were 3 bases for V and 7 bases for J; bases not matched to a gene: 5. The germline V gene encodes CDR1 GTSNPN and CDR2 SVGIG (reference sequence). This CDR3 comprises 15 residues. The CDR3 DNA sequence: TGTGCCTGGAGCCCGGGACTAGCGGGAGGGCGGACCCAGTACTTC. Its translation: CAWSPGLAGGRTQYF. The whole variable domain, remainder taken from reference TRBV30 and TRBJ2-5, is SQTIHQWPATLVQPVGSPLSLECTVEGTSNPNLYWYRQAAGRGLQLLFYSVGIGQISSEVPQNLSASRPQDRQFILSSKKLLLSDSGFYLCAWSPGLAGGRTQYFGPGTRLLVL.

This clone was counted only a few times. The same CDR3 is also encoded by other DNA sequences in this sample. V gene TRBV9 combines with J gene TRBJ2-1; D gene unclear. The V end was cut by 2 bases, the J end by 5 bases, with 8 bases between. Germline CDR1 reads SGDLS; CDR2 reads YYNGEE. This CDR3 is built from 13 residues. In DNA form, the CDR3 reads TGTGCCAGCAGCGTGAGACTGGACAATGAGCAGTTCTTC. This sequence encodes CASSVRLDNEQFF.

The chain combines TRBV28 with TRBJ1-2, with D perhaps TRBD1 (5 bases). CDR3 length: 14 residues. Trimming shortened V by 4 bases and J by 7 bases, and 16 bases separated the two germline ends. CDR1 and CDR2 from the germline V gene are MDHEN and SYDVKM. Written as DNA, the CDR3 is TGTGCCAGCAGTTATGATAGGGGTTGGCTTGGCTACACCTTC. Encoded protein: CASSYDRGWLGYTF.

A few counts support this clone. The chain recombines TRBV10-3 with TRBJ1-5; D is ambiguous. The V gene's germline CDR1 is ENHRY and CDR2 SYGVKD. The V end was cut by 5 bases, the J end by 1 base, with 6 bases between. CDR3 length equals 13 residues. This CDR3 is CAISPGSNQPQHF. For the CDR3, the DNA is TGTGCCATCAGTCCAGGAAGCAATCAGCCCCAGCATTTT.

The J gene is TRBJ2-7, the V gene TRBV7-8; 12 positions match TRBD1. Germline CDR1 SGHVS, CDR2 FQNEAQ. This CDR3 has 14 residues. V shed 5 bases and J 6 bases; nucleotides not matched to a gene: 5. The DNA for the CDR3 is TGTGCCAGCAGCCAGCGGGACAGGGGGCTCGAGCAGTACTTC. Protein: CASSQRDRGLEQYF.

The chain is built from TRBV25-1 and TRBJ2-1, with TRBD2 as a possible D gene (6 bases). This CDR3 has 16 amino acids. Germline values: CDR1 MGHDK, CDR2 SYGVNS. V lost 5 bases and J 0 bases, leaving 14 bases between the germline ends. The CDR3 bases are TGTGCCAGCAGTAGCGGGCCCCCCAGCTCCTACAATGAGCAGTTCTTC. Translation gives CASSSGPPSSYNEQFF. The full variable domain, in which reference TRBV25-1 and TRBJ2-1 provide the parts outside the CDR3, is EADIYQTPRYLVIGTGKKITLECSQTMGHDKMYWYQQDPGMELHLIHYSYGVNSTEKGDLSSESTVSRIRTEHFPLTLESARPSHTSQYLCASSSGPPSSYNEQFFGPGTRLTVL.

The chain combines TRBV5-1 with TRBJ1-1, with D possibly being TRBD1 (6 bases). This CDR3 comprises 14 residues. V lost 1 base and J 3 bases, leaving 10 bases between the germline ends. Germline CDR1 and CDR2: SGHRS and YFSETQ. CDR3 protein: CASSLTGSDTEAFF. The CDR3 DNA sequence: TGCGCCAGCAGCTTGACAGGGTCGGACACTGAAGCTTTCTTT.